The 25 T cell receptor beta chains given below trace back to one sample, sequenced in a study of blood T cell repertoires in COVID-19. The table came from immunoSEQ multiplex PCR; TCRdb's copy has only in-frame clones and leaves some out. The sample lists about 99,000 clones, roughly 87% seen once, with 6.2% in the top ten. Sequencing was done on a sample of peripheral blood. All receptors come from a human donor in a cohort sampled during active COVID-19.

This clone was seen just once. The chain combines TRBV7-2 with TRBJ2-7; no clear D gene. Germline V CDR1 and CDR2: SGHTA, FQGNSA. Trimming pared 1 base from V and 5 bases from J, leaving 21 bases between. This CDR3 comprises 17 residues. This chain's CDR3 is CASSLDPGRPLVHEQYF. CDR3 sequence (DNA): TGTGCCAGCAGCTTAGATCCCGGTCGCCCTTTAGTCCACGAGCAGTACTTC.

The CDR3 DNA reads as TGTATGAAGGGGCCTAAAAACAATCAGCCCCAGCATTTT. Protein: CMKGPKNNQPQHF. The chain has TRBV30 and TRBJ1-5; the D gene is possibly TRBD1 (5 bases). The CDR3 loop spans 13 amino acids. CDR1 and CDR2 from the germline V gene are GTSNPN and SVGIG (reference sequence).

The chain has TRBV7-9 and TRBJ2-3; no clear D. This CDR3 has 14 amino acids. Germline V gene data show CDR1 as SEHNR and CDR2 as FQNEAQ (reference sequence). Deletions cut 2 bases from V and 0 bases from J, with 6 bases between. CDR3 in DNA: TGTGCCAGCAGCTTAAATCCGAGCACAGATACGCAGTATTTT. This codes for CASSLNPSTDTQYF.

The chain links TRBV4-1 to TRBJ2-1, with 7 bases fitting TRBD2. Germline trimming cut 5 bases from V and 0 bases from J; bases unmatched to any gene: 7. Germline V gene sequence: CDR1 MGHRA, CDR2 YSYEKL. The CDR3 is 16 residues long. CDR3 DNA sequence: TGCGCCAGCAGCTCCCCAGCGGGGAGCTCCTACAATGAGCAGTTCTTC. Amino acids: CASSSPAGSSYNEQFF.

In nucleotides, the CDR3 is TGTGCCAGCAGGTGGCGGGAGAACTTCAACGAGCAGTACTTC. Protein product: CASRWRENFNEQYF. The chain combines TRBV28 with TRBJ2-7; 7 positions agree with TRBD2. V was pared by 6 bases and J by 5 bases, with 10 bases of the junction left unmatched. Germline loops: CDR1 MDHEN, CDR2 SYDVKM. This CDR3 spans 14 amino acids.

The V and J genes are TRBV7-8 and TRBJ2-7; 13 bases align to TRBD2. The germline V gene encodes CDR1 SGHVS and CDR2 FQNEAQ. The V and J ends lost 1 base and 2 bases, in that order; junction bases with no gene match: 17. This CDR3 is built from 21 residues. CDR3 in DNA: TGTGCCAGCAGCTTAGGATTTACGGGACTAGCGGGGAGACACTATCCCTACGAGCAGTACTTC. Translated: CASSLGFTGLAGRHYPYEQYF.

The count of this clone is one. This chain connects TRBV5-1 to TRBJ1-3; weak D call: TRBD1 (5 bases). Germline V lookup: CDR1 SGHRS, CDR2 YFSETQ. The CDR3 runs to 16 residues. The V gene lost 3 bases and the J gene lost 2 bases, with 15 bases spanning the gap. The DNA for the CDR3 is TGCGCCAGCAGCTCGGGGGGTGTGTTGGCTGGAAACACCATATATTTT. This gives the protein CASSSGGVLAGNTIYF.

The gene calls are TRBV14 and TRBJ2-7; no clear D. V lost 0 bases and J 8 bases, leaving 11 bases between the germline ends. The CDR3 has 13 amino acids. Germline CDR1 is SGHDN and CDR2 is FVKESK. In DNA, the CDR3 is TGTGCCAGCAGCCAAGATCTGCGGCGGAAGCAGTACTTC. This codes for CASSQDLRRKQYF. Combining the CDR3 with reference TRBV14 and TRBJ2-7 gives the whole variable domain EAGVTQFPSHSVIEKGQTVTLRCDPISGHDNLYWYRRVMGKEIKFLLHFVKESKQDESGMPNNRFLAERTGGTYSTLKVQPAELEDSGVYFCASSQDLRRKQYFGPGTRLTVT.

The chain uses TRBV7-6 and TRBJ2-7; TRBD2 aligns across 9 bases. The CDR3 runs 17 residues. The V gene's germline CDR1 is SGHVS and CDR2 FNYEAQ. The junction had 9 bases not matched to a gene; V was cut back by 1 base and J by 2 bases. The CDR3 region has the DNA TGTGCCAGCAGCTTAGTTATCCTAGCGGGAAGTACCTACGAGCAGTACTTC. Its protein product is CASSLVILAGSTYEQYF.

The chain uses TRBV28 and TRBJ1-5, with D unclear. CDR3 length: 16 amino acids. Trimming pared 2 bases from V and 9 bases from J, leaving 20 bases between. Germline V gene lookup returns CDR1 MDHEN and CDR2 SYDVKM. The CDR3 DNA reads TGTGCCAGCAGTTTAAGGCTAGAGAAGGTGGAGCGGCCCCAGCATTTT. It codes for CASSLRLEKVERPQHF.

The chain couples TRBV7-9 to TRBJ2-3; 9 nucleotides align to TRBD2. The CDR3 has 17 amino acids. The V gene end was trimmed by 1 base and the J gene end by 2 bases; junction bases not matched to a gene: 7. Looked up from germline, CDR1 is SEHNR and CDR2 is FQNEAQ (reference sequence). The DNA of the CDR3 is TGTGCCAGCAGCTTAGAACTAGCGGGTGGATACACAGATACGCAGTATTTT. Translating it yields CASSLELAGGYTDTQYF.

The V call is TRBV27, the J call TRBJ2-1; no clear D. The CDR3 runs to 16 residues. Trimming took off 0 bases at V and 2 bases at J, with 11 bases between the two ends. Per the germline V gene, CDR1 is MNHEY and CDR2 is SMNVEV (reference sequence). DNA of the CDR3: TGTGCCAGCAGTTTATCAACCCTAGGTACCTACAATGAGCAGTTCTTC. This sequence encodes CASSLSTLGTYNEQFF.

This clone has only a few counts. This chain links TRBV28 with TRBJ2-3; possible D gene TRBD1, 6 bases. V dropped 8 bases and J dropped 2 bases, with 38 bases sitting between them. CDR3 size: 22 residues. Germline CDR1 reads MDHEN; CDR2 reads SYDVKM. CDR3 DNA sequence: TGTGCCAGCGCCTTGAGGTGGAGAACTAACTTAAACCAGGGGATACACACAGATACGCAGTATTTT. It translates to CASALRWRTNLNQGIHTDTQYF. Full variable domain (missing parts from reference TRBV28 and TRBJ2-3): DVKVTQSSRYLVKRTGEKVFLECVQDMDHENMFWYRQDPGLGLRLIYFSYDVKMKEKGDIPEGYSVSREKKERFSLILESASTNQTSMYLCASALRWRTNLNQGIHTDTQYFGPGTRLTVL.

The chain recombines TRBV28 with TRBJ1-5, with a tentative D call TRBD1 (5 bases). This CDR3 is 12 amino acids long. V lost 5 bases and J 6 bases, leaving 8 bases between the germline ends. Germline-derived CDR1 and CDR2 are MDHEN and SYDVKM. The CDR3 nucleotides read TGTGCCAGCAGTACAGGCGTTCAGCCCCAGCATTTT. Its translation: CASSTGVQPQHF.

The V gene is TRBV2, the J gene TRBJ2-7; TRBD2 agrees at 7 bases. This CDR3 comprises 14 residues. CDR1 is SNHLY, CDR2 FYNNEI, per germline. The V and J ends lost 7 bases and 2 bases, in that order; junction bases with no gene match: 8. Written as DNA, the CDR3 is TGTGCCAGCAAAACGGCTAGCGGTGCCTACGAGCAGTACTTC. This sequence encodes CASKTASGAYEQYF.

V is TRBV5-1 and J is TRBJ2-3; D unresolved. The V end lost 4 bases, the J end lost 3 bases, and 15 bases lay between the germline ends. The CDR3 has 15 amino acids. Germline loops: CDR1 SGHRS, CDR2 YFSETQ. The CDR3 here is CASSQRPGPTDTQYF. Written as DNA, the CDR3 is TGCGCCAGCAGCCAAAGGCCAGGTCCGACAGATACGCAGTATTTT.

The CDR3 coding sequence is TGCGCCAGCAGCCTCCCGTCTCCGGGGGTCGAGCAGTACTTC. This codes for CASSLPSPGVEQYF. The chain recombines TRBV5-1 with TRBJ2-7; D perhaps matches TRBD2 (6 bases). Germline V gives CDR1 SGHRS, CDR2 YFSETQ. V lost 4 bases and J lost 6, with 17 bases in between. The CDR3 spans 14 residues. Full variable domain (outside the CDR3, taken from reference TRBV5-1 and TRBJ2-7): KAGVTQTPRYLIKTRGQQVTLSCSPISGHRSVSWYQQTPGQGLQFLFEYFSETQRNKGNFPGRFSGRQFSNSRSEMNVSTLELGDSALYLCASSLPSPGVEQYFGPGTRLTVT.

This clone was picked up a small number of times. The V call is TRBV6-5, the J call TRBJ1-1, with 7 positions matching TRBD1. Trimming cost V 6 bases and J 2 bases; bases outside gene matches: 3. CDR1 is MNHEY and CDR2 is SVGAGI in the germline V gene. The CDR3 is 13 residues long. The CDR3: CASSQGVNTEAFF. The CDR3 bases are TGTGCCAGCAGCCAGGGGGTCAACACTGAAGCTTTCTTT.

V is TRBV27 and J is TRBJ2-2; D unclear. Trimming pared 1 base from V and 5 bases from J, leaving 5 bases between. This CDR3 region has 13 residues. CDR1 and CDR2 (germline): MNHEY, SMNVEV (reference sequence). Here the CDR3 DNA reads TGTGCCAGCAGTTTATTCGGGACCGGGGAGCTGTTTTTT. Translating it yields CASSLFGTGELFF.

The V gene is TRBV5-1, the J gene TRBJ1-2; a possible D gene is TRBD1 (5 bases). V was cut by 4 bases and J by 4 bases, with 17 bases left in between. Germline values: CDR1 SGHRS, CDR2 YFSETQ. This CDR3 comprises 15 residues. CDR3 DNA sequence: TGCGCCAGCAGCAACGACCCCCCAGGGATCTATGGCTACACCTTC. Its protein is CASSNDPPGIYGYTF. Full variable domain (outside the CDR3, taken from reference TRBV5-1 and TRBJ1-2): KAGVTQTPRYLIKTRGQQVTLSCSPISGHRSVSWYQQTPGQGLQFLFEYFSETQRNKGNFPGRFSGRQFSNSRSEMNVSTLELGDSALYLCASSNDPPGIYGYTFGSGTRLTVV.

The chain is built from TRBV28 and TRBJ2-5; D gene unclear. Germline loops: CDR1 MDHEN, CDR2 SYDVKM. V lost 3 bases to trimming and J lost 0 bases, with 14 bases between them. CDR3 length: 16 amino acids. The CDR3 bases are TGTGCCAGCAGTTTCTCCCCAACTGCGTACCAAGAGACCCAGTACTTC. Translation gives CASSFSPTAYQETQYF.

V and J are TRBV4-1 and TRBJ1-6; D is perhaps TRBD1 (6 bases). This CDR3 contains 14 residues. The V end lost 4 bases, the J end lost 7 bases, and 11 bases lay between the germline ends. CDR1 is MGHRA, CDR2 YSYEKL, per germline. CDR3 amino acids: CASSRTDRNSPLHF. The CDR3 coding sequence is TGCGCCAGCAGCCGGACCGACAGGAATTCACCCCTCCACTTT.

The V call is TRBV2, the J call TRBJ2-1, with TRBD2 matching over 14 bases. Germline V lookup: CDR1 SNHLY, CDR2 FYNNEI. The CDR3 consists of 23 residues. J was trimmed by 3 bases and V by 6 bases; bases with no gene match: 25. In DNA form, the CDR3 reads TGTGCCAGCAGGCCCCGGGTTGCTTCGACTAGCGGGAGGGCCGTAGCGTTCTACAATGAGCAGTTCTTC. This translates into CASRPRVASTSGRAVAFYNEQFF. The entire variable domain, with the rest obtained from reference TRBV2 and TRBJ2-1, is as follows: EPEVTQTPSHQVTQMGQEVILRCVPISNHLYFYWYRQILGQKVEFLVSFYNNEISEKSEIFDDQFSVERPDGSNFTLKIRSTKLEDSAMYFCASRPRVASTSGRAVAFYNEQFFGPGTRLTVL.

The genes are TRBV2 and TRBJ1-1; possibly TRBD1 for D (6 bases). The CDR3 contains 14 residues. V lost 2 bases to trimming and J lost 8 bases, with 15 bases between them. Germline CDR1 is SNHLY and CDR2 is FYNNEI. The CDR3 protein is CASSEWGHSREAFF. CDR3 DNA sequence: TGTGCCAGCAGTGAATGGGGGCATTCACGGGAAGCTTTCTTT. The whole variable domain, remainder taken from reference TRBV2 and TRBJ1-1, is EPEVTQTPSHQVTQMGQEVILRCVPISNHLYFYWYRQILGQKVEFLVSFYNNEISEKSEIFDDQFSVERPDGSNFTLKIRSTKLEDSAMYFCASSEWGHSREAFFGQGTRLTVV.

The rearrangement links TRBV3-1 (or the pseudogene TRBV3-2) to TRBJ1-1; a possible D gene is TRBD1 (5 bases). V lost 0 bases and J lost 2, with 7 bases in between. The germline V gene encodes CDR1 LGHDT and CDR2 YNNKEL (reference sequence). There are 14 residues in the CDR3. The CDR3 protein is CASSQEGVNTEAFF. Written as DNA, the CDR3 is TGTGCCAGCAGCCAAGAAGGGGTAAACACTGAAGCTTTCTTT.